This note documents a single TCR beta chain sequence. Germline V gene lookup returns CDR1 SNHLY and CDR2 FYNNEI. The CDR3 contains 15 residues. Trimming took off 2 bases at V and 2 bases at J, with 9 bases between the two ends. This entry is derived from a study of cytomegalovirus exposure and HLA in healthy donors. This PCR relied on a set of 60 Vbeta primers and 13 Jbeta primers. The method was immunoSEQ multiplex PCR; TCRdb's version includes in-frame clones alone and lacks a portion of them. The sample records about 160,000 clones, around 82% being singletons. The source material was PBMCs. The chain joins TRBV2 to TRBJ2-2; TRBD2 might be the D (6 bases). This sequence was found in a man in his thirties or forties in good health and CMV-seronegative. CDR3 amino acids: CASSEIAANTGELFF. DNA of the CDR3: TGTGCCAGCAGTGAAATAGCGGCAAACACCGGGGAGCTGTTTTTT.